This T cell receptor beta chain was retrieved from a study of cytomegalovirus exposure and HLA in healthy donors. General study findings and limits: According to a later analysis, TCR clusters from the first cohort tended to co-occur in the 120 or so validation repertoires.

Germline CDR1 is KGHSH and CDR2 is LQKENI. V lost 1 base, J lost 2 bases, and 8 bases lay in between. This CDR3 is built from 14 residues. In the case of this clone: Antigen specificity is unknown.

The protocol was immunoSEQ multiplex PCR, while the TCRdb copy is restricted to in-frame clones and leaves out a portion. The sample holds about 130,000 clones, roughly nine tenths seen once. The rearrangement links TRBV18 to TRBJ1-1; D possibly corresponds to TRBD1 (5 bases). The sample comprised PBMCs. This clonotype was sampled from a man aged 25 to 40 in good health and CMV-seronegative. For the CDR3, the DNA is TGTGCCAGCTCACCACAAGGGGATAACACTGAAGCTTTCTTT. Translated: CASSPQGDNTEAFF.